The T cell receptor beta chain described here comes from a study of blood T cell repertoires in COVID-19. In the study overall: Material from acute and convalescent COVID-19 was sourced from the United States, Italy and Spain. Nucleic acid was either cDNA or gDNA, and it came from T cells, B-cell-depleted T cells, or PBMCs.

In the study's own analysis: Amplification of reference gene primers provided the estimated nucleated cell counts. The data were produced by immunoSEQ multiplex PCR, yet TCRdb's version contains in-frame clones alone and is incomplete. D and trimming come from the DNA, and the V and J calls and clone size come from that table. The repertoire holds 97,000 or so clones, with 82% as singletons. Germline V lookup: CDR1 SGHDN, CDR2 FVKESK. Trimming removed 5 bases at V and 0 bases at J, with 13 bases between. The CDR3 runs to 15 residues. This clone was recorded a few times. The chain is built from TRBV14 and TRBJ1-1, with D possibly being TRBD1 (5 bases). This receptor was obtained from a man older than 75 with acute or convalescent COVID-19. The sequenced sample consisted of peripheral blood. The CDR3 DNA reads as TGTGCCAGCAGCGCCTTACAGGAGATGAACACTGAAGCTTTCTTT. This sequence encodes CASSALQEMNTEAFF.